These 8 T cell receptor beta chains originate from one sample sequenced in a study of identical twins. TCRdb re-analysed the 5' RACE reads in MiXCR, keeping a single row per CDR3 protein. This sample has 600,000 to 850,000 distinct CDR3 sequences, with around a sixth found just once. In addition, the sample was reused for a study of T cells expressing NK-cell markers.

Material: PBMCs. Source of these receptors: a woman in her late teens or twenties in good health.

The chain has TRBV4-3 and TRBJ2-5; 7 bases align to TRBD1. The germline CDR1 and CDR2 sequences are LGHNA and YSLEER. The CDR3 sequence is 15 residues long. V gave up 1 base and J gave up 5 bases; unmatched junction bases: 7. In DNA form, the CDR3 reads TGCGCCAGCAGCCAAGGAAAAGGGGGCAAGGAGACCCAGTACTTC. It codes for CASSQGKGGKETQYF.

This clonotype was recorded a few times. This chain uses TRBV20-1 with TRBJ2-1; 13 nucleotides agree with TRBD2. V lost 5 bases, J lost 5 bases, and 6 bases stayed unmatched. The CDR3 has 15 residues. Germline V CDR1 and CDR2: DFQATT, SNEGSKA (reference sequence). The CDR3 sequence is CSAWTSGRPNNEQFF. Written as DNA, the CDR3 is TGCAGTGCTTGGACTAGCGGGAGACCCAACAATGAGCAGTTCTTC.

The V and J genes are TRBV10-1 and TRBJ2-2, with D hard to call. Germline loops: CDR1 WNHNN, CDR2 SYGVQD (reference sequence). The V gene lost 3 bases and the J gene lost 4 bases, with 12 bases spanning the gap. This CDR3 has 15 residues. The CDR3 reads CASSDVGSGTGELFF. In nucleotides, the CDR3 is TGCGCCAGCAGTGATGTAGGGTCGGGCACCGGGGAGCTGTTTTTT.

The chain employs TRBV7-9 and TRBJ2-1; TRBD2 agrees at 14 bases. V gave up 5 bases and J gave up 8 bases; unmatched junction bases: 8. Germline V CDR1 and CDR2: SEHNR, FQNEAQ (reference sequence). The CDR3 spans 16 residues. Written as DNA, the CDR3 is TGTGCCAGCAGCCTTACCGGGACTAGCGGGAGCGATGAGCAGTTCTTC. Amino acid sequence: CASSLTGTSGSDEQFF. Using reference TRBV7-9 and TRBJ2-1 for the parts outside the CDR3, the full variable domain is DTGVSQNPRHKITKRGQNVTFRCDPISEHNRLYWYRQTLGQGPEFLTYFQNEAQLEKSRLLSDRFSAERPKGSFSTLEIQRTEQGDSAMYLCASSLTGTSGSDEQFFGPGTRLTVL.

V and J are TRBV9 and TRBJ2-3; 7 bases are a match to TRBD2. The ends lost 0 bases at V and 4 bases at J; junction bases unmatched: 5. From germline, CDR1 is SGDLS and CDR2 YYNGEE. CDR3 length: 15 amino acids. The CDR3 sequence is CASSVVPAGPDTQYF. CDR3 coding DNA: TGTGCCAGCAGCGTAGTCCCAGCGGGGCCAGATACGCAGTATTTT.

The chain combines TRBV5-1 with TRBJ2-3; D may be TRBD2 (6 bases). V was clipped by 0 bases and J by 3 bases, with 20 bases between them. Germline CDR1 and CDR2: SGHRS and YFSETQ. There are 18 residues in the CDR3. CDR3 sequence: CASSLGDHPGRGTDTQYF. The CDR3 nucleotides read TGCGCCAGCAGCTTGGGGGACCACCCGGGACGGGGGACAGATACGCAGTATTTT.

There are a few counts of this clonotype. The V and J genes are TRBV20-1 and TRBJ2-7; 9 nucleotides agree with TRBD2. The germline CDR1 and CDR2 sequences are DFQATT and SNEGSKA (reference sequence). CDR3 length: 13 residues. The V gene end was trimmed by 6 bases and the J gene end by 7 bases; junction bases not matched to a gene: 10. The CDR3 is CSATLAGAKEQYF. In nucleotides, the CDR3 is TGCAGTGCAACCTTAGCGGGAGCGAAAGAGCAGTACTTC.

The table lists this clonotype with a few counts. The chain joins TRBV20-1 to TRBJ1-6, with D perhaps TRBD1 (5 bases). V dropped 2 bases and J dropped 5 bases, with 10 bases sitting between them. Germline V gene data show CDR1 as DFQATT and CDR2 as SNEGSKA (reference sequence). CDR3 length: 14 residues. The CDR3 nucleotides read TGCAGTGCTAGACGGGACGCGGATAATTCACCCCTCCACTTT. This encodes CSARRDADNSPLHF.